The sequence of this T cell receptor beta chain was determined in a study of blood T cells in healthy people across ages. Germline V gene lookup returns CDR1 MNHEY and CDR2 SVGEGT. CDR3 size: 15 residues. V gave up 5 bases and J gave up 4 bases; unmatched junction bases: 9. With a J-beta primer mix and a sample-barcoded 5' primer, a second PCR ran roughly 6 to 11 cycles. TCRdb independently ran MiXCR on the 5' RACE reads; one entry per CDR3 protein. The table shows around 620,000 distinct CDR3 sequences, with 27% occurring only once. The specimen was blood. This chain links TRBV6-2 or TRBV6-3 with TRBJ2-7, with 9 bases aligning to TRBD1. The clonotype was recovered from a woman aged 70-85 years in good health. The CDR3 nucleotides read TGTGCCAGCAGTCCCGGACAGGGGAGGGGATACGAGCAGTACTTC. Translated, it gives CASSPGQGRGYEQYF.